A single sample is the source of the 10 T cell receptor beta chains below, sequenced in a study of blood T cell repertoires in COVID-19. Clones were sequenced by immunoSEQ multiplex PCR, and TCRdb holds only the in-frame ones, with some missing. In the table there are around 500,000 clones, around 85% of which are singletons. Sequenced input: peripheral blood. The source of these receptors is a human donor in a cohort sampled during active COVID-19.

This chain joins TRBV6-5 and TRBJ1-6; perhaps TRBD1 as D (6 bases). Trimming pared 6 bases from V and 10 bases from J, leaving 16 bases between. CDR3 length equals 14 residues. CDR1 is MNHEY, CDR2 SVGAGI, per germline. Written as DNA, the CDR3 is TGTGCCAGCAGGCTACAGGGTGGACCATCACCCCTCCACTTT. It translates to CASRLQGGPSPLHF.

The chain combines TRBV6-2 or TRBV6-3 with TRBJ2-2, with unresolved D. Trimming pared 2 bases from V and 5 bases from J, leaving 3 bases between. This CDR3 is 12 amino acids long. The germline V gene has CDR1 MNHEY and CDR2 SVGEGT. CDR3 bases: TGTGCCAGCAGTTACGAGACCGGGGAGCTGTTTTTT. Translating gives CASSYETGELFF.

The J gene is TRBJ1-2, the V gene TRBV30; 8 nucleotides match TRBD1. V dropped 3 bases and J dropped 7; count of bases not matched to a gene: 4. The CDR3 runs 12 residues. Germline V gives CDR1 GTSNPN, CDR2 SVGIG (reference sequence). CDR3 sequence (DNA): TGTGCCTGGAGCGGCGGACAGGGTGGCTACACCTTC. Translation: CAWSGGQGGYTF.

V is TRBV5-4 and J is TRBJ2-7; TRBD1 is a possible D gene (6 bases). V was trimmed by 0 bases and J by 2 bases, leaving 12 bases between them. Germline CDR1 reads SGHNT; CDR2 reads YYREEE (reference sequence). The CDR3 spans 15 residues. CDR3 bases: TGTGCCAGCAGCTTGGGACAGGTTCGAACCTACGAGCAGTACTTC. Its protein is CASSLGQVRTYEQYF.

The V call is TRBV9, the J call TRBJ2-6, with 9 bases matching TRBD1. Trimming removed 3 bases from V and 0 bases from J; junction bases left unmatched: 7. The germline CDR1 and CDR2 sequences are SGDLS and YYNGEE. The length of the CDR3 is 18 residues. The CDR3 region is CASSARQGVYSGANVLTF. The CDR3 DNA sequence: TGTGCCAGCAGCGCTCGACAGGGGGTATACTCTGGGGCCAACGTCCTGACTTTC. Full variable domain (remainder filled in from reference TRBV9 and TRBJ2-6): DSGVTQTPKHLITATGQRVTLRCSPRSGDLSVYWYQQSLDQGLQFLIQYYNGEERAKGNILERFSAQQFPDLHSELNLSSLELGDSALYFCASSARQGVYSGANVLTFGAGSRLTVL.

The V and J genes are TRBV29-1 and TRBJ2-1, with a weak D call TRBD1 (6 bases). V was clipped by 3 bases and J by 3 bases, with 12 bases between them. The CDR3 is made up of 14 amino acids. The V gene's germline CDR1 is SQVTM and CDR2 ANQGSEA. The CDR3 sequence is CSVESDSNYNEQFF. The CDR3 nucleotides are TGCAGCGTTGAGTCGGACAGCAACTACAATGAGCAGTTCTTC.

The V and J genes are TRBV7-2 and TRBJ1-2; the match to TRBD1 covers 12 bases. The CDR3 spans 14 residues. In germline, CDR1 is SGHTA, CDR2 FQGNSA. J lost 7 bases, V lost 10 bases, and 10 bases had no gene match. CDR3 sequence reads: CATAPGTGGTGYTF. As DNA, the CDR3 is TGTGCCACAGCTCCTGGGACAGGGGGCACTGGCTACACCTTC.

The CDR3, as DNA: TGTGCCAGCAGCCGACCGGGGACAGAGTCGCGGGGGCAGTACTTC. Encoded protein: CASSRPGTESRGQYF. The chain joins TRBV5-4 to TRBJ2-7, with a tentative D call TRBD1 (7 bases). This CDR3 is 15 amino acids long. V shed 4 bases and J shed 9 bases, with 23 bases lying between them. Germline loops: CDR1 SGHNT, CDR2 YYREEE (reference sequence).

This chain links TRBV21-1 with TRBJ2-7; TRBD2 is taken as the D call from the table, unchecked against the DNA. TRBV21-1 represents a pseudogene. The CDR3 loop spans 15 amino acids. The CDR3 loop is CASSKGPGLPAEQYF. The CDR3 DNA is TGTGCCAGCAGCAAAGGACCAGGACTCCCTGCGGAGCAGTACTTC.

This CDR3 reads CASSPGLALSYNEQFF. In nucleotides, the CDR3 is TGTGCCAGCAGCCCCGGACTAGCGCTCTCCTACAATGAGCAGTTCTTC. The V gene is TRBV7-8, the J gene TRBJ2-1; TRBD2 agrees at 9 bases. Trimming cost V 5 bases and J 0 bases; bases outside gene matches: 5. CDR1 and CDR2 (germline): SGHVS, FQNEAQ. The CDR3 loop spans 16 amino acids.